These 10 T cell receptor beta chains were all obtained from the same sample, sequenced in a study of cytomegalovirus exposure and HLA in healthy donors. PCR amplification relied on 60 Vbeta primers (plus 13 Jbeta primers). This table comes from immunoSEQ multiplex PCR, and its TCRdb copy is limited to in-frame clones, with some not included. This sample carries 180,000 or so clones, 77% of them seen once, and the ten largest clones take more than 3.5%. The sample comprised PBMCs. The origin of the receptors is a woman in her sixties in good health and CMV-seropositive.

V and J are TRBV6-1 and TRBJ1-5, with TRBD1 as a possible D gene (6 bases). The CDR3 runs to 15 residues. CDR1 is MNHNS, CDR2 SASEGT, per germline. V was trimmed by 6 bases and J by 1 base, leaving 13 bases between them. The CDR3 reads CASSYGTQSNQPQHF. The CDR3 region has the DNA TGTGCCAGCAGCTATGGGACACAGAGCAATCAGCCCCAGCATTTT.

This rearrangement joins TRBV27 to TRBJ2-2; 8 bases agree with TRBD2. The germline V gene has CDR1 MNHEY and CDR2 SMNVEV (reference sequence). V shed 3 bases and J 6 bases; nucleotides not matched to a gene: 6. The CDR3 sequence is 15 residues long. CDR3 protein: CASSFRRGGAGELFF. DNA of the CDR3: TGTGCCAGCAGTTTTAGACGGGGGGGCGCCGGGGAGCTGTTTTTT.

CDR3 sequence: CASRAGASTYGYTF. The CDR3 nucleotides are TGTGCCAGCAGAGCTGGAGCGTCGACCTATGGCTACACCTTC. The rearrangement links TRBV6-5 to TRBJ1-2; D remains unclear. This CDR3 comprises 14 residues. Trimming shortened V by 6 bases and J by 4 bases, and 15 bases separated the two germline ends. From germline, CDR1 is MNHEY and CDR2 SVGAGI.

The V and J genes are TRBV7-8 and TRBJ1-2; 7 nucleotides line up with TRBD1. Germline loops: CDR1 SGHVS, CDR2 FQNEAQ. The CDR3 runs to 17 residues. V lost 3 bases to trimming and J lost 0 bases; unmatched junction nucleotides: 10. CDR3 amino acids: CASSFADDRASNYGYTF. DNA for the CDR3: TGTGCCAGCAGCTTTGCCGACGACAGGGCCTCTAACTATGGCTACACCTTC. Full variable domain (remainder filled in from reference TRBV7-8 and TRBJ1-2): GAGVSQSPRYKVAKRGQDVALRCDPISGHVSLFWYQQALGQGPEFLTYFQNEAQLDKSGLPSDRFFAERPEGSVSTLKIQRTQQEDSAVYLCASSFADDRASNYGYTFGSGTRLTVV.

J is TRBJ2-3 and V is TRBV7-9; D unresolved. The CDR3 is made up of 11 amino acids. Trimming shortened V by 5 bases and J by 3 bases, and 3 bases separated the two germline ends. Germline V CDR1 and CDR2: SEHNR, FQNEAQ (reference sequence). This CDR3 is CASSATDTQYF. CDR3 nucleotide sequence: TGTGCCAGCAGCGCGACAGATACGCAGTATTTT.

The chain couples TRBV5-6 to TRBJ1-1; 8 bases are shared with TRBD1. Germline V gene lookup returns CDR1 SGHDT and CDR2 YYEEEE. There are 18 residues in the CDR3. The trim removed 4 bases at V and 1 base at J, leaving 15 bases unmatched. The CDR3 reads CASSPTPGQGGRNTEAFF. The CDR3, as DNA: TGTGCCAGCAGCCCCACGCCCGGACAGGGTGGTAGGAACACTGAAGCTTTCTTT.

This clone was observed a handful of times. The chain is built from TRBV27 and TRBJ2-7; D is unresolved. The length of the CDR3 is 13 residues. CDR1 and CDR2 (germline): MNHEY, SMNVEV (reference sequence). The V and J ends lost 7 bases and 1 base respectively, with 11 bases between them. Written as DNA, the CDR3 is TGTGCCAGCATTGACACGAAATCCTACGAGCAGTACTTC. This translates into CASIDTKSYEQYF.

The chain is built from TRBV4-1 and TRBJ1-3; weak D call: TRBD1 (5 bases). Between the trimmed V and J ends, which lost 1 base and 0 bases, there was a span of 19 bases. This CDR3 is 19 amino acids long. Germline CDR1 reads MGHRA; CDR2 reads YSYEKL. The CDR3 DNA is TGCGCCAGCAGCCAAGGAACAAGGGGTCTCACCTTCTCTGGAAACACCATATATTTT. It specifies CASSQGTRGLTFSGNTIYF.

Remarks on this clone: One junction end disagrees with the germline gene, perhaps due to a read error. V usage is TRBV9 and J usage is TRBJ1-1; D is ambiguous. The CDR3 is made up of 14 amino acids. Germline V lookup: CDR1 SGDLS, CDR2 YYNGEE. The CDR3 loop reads CASSAPLNRLYSAF. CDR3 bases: TGTGCCAGCAGCGCCCCCCTCAATAGACTCTATAGTGCCTTT.

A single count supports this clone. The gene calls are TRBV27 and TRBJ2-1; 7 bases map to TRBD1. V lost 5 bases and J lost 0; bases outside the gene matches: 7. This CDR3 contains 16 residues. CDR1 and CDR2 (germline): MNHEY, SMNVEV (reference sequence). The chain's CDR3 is CASSPRQGLSYNEQFF. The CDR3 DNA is TGTGCCAGCAGTCCGCGACAGGGCCTCTCCTACAATGAGCAGTTCTTC.